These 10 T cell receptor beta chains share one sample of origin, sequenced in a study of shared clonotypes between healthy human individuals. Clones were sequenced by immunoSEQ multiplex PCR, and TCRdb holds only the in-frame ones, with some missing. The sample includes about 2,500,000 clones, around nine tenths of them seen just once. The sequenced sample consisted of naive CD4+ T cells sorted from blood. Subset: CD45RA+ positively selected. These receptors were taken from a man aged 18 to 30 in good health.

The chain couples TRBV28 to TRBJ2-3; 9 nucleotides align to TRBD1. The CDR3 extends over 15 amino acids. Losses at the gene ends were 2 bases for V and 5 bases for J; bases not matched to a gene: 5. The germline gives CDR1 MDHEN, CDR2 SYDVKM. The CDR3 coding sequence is TGTGCCAGCAGTTTAGGGGACAGGGCTGAAGATACGCAGTATTTT. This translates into CASSLGDRAEDTQYF.

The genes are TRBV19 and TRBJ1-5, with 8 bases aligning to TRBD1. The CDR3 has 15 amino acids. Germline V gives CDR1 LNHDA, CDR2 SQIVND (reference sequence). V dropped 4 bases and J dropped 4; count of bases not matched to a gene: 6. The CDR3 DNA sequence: TGTGCCAGTAGTAACGGGACAGGCCAGAATCAGCCCCAGCATTTT. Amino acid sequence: CASSNGTGQNQPQHF.

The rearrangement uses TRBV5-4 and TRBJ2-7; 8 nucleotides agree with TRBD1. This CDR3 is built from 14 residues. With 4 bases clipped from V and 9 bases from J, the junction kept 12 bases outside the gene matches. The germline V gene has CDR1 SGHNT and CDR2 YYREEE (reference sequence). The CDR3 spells CASSRTGTPGRQYF. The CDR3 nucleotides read TGTGCCAGCAGCCGGACAGGGACCCCGGGGCGGCAGTACTTC.

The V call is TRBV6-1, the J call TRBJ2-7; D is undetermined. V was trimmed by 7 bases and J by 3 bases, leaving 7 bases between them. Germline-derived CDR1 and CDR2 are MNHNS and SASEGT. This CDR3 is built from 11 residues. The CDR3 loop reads CASKKGYEQYF. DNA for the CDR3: TGTGCCAGCAAAAAGGGCTACGAGCAGTACTTC.

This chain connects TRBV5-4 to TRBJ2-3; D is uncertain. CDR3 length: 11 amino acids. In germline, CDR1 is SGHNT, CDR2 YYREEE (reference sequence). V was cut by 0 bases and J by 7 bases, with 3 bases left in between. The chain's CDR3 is CASSLDYTQYF. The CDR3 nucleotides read TGTGCCAGCAGCTTGGATTATACGCAGTATTTT. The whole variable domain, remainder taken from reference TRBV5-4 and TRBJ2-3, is ETGVTQSPTHLIKTRGQQVTLRCSSQSGHNTVSWYQQALGQGPQFIFQYYREEENGRGNFPPRFSGLQFPNYSSELNVNALELDDSALYLCASSLDYTQYFGPGTRLTVL.

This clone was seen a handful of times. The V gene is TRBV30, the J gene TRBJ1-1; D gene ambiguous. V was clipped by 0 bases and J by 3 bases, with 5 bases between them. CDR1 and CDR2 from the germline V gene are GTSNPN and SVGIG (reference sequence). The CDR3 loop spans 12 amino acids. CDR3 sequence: CAWSVRDTEAFF. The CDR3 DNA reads TGTGCCTGGAGTGTACGAGACACTGAAGCTTTCTTT.

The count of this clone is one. This CDR3 reads CASSPQAGADNEQFF. In DNA form, the CDR3 reads TGTGCCAGCTCACCACAGGCAGGGGCAGACAATGAGCAGTTCTTC. J is TRBJ2-1 and V is TRBV18; possibly TRBD1 for D (6 bases). Germline CDR1 is KGHSH and CDR2 is LQKENI. CDR3 length: 15 amino acids. V was shortened by 1 base and J by 5 bases, with 12 bases between the two germline ends.

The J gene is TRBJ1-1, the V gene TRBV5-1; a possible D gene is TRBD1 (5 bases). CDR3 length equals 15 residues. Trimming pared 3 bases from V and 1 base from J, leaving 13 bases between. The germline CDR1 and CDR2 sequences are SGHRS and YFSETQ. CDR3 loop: CASSWQGGSNTEAFF. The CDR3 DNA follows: TGCGCCAGCAGCTGGCAGGGTGGTTCGAACACTGAAGCTTTCTTT.

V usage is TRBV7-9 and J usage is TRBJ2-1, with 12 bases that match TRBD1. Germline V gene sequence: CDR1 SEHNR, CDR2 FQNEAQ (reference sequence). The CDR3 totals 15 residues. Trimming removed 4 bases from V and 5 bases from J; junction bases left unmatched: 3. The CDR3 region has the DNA TGTGCCAGCAGCTACCGGGACAGGGGGCACAATGAGCAGTTCTTC. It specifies CASSYRDRGHNEQFF.

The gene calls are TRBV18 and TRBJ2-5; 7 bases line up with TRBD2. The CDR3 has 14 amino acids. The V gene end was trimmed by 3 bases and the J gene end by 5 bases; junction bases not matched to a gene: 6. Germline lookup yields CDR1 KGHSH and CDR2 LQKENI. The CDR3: CASSPGGQLETQYF. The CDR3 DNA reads TGTGCCAGCTCACCGGGAGGGCAACTCGAGACCCAGTACTTC.